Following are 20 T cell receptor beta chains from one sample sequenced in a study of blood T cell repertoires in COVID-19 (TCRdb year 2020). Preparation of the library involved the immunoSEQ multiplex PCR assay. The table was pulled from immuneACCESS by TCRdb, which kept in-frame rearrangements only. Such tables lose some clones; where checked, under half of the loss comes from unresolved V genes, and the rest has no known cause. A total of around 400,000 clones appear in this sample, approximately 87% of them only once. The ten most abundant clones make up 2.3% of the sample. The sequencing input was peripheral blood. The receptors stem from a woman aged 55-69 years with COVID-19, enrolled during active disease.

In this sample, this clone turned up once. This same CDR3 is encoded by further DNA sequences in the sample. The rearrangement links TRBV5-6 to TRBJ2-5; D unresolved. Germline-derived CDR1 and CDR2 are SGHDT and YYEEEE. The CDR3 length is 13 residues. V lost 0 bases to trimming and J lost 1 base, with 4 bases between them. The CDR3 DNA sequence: TGTGCCAGCAGCTTGGCCTCCCAAGAGACCCAGTACTTC. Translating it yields CASSLASQETQYF.

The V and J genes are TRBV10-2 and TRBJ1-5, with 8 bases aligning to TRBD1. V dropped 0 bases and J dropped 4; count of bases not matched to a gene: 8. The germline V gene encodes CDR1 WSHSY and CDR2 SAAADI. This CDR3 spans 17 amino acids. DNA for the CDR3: TGCGCCAGCAGTGAGTCATTGGCACAGGGGGGAAATCAGCCCCAGCATTTT. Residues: CASSESLAQGGNQPQHF.

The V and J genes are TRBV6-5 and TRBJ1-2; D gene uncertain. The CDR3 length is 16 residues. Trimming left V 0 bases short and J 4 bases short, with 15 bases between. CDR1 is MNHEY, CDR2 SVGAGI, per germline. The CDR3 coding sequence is TGTGCCAGCAGTTACTCGACAACAATTACGACCTATGGCTACACCTTC. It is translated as CASSYSTTITTYGYTF.

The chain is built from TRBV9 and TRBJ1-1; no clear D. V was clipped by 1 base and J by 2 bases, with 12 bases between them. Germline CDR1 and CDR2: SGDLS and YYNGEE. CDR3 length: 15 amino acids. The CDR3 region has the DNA TGTGCCAGCAGCGTAACCACAGAGCCTAACACTGAAGCTTTCTTT. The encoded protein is CASSVTTEPNTEAFF.

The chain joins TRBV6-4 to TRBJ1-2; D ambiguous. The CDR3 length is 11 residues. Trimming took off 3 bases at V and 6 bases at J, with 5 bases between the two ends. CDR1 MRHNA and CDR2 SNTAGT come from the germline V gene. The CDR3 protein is CASSDHNGYTF. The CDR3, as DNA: TGTGCCAGCAGTGATCACAATGGCTACACCTTC.

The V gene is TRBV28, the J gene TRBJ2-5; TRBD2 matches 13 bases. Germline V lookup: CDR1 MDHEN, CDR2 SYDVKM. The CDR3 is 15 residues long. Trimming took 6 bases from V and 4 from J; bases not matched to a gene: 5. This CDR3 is CASSPGLAGVETQYF. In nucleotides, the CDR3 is TGTGCCAGCAGCCCCGGACTAGCGGGGGTAGAGACCCAGTACTTC.

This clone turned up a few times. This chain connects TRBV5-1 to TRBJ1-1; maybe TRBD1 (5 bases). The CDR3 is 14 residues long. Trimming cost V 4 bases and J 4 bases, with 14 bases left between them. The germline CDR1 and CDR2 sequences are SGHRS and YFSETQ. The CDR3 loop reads CASSLIAGITEAFF. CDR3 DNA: TGCGCCAGCAGCCTGATTGCAGGGATCACTGAAGCTTTCTTT. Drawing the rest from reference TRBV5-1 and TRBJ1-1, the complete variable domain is KAGVTQTPRYLIKTRGQQVTLSCSPISGHRSVSWYQQTPGQGLQFLFEYFSETQRNKGNFPGRFSGRQFSNSRSEMNVSTLELGDSALYLCASSLIAGITEAFFGQGTRLTVV.

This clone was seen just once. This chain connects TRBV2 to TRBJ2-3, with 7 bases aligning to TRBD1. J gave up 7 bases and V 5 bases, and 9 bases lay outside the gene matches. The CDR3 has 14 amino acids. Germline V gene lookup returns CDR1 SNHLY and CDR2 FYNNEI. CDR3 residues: CASSLGQARNTQYF. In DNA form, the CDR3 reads TGTGCCAGCAGTCTCGGACAGGCTAGGAATACGCAGTATTTT.

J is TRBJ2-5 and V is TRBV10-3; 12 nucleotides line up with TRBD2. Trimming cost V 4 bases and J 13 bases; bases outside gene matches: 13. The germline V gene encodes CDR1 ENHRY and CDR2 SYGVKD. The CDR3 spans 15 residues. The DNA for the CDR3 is TGTGCCATCAGTGGATCACTAGCGGGGGGACACGGTTGGTACTTC. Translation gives CAISGSLAGGHGWYF.

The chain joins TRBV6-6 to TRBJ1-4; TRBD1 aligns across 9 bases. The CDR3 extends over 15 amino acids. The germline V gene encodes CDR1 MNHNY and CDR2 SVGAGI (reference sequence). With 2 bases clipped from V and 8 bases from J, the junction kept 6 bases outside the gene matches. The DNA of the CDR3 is TGTGCCAGCAGTTACAAGGGACAGGGCTGGGAAAAACTGTTTTTT. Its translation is CASSYKGQGWEKLFF.

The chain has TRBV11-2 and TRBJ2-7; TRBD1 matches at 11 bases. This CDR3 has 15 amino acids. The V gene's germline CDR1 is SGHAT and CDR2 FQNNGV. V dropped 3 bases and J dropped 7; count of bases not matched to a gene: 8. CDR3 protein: CASSFPTGTGGEQYF. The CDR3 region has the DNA TGTGCCAGCAGCTTTCCAACCGGGACAGGGGGTGAGCAGTACTTC.

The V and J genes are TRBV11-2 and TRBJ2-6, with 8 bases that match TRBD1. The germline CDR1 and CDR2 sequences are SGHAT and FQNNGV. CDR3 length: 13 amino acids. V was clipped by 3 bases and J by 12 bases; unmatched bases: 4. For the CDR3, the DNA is TGTGCCAGCAGCTTGACAGGGGACGGCGTCCTGACTTTC. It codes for CASSLTGDGVLTF.

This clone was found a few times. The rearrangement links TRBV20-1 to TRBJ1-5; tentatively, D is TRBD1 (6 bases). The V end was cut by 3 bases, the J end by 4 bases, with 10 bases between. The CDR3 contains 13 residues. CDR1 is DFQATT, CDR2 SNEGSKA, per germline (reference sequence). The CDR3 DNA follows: TGCAGTGCTAGTCGCCAGGGGAATCAGCCCCAGCATTTT. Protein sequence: CSASRQGNQPQHF.

The CDR3 loop reads CASRLAGSGTDTQYF. Written as DNA, the CDR3 is TGTGCCAGCAGACTAGCGGGGTCCGGCACAGATACGCAGTATTTT. This sequence joins TRBV6-5 and TRBJ2-3, with 10 bases fitting TRBD2. The CDR3 is 15 amino acids. V was clipped by 6 bases and J by 1 base; unmatched bases: 4. The V gene's germline CDR1 is MNHEY and CDR2 SVGAGI.

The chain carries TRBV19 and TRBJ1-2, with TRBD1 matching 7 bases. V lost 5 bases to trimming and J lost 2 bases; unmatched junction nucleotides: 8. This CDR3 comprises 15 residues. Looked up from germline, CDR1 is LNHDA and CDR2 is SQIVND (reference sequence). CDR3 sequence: CASSLTSTGNYGYTF. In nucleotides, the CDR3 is TGTGCCAGTAGTTTAACCTCGACAGGGAACTATGGCTACACCTTC.

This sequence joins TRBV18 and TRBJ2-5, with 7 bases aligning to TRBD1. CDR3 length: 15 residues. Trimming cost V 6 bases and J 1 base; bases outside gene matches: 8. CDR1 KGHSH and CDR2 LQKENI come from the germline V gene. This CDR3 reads CASSPETGSQETQYF. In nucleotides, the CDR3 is TGTGCCAGCTCGCCTGAGACAGGGTCCCAAGAGACCCAGTACTTC.

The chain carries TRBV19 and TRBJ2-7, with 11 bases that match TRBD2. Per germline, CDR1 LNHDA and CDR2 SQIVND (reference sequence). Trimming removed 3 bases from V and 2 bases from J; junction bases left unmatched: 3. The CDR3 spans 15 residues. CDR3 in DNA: TGTGCCAGTAGTATTGGGGGACTAGCGGCCTACGAGCAGTACTTC. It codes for CASSIGGLAAYEQYF.

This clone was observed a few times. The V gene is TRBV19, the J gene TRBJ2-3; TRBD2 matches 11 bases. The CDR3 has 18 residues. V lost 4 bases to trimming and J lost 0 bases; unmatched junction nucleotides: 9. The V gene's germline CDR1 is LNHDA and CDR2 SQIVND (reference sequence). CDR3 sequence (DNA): TGTGCCAGTAGTAGGGCGCTAGCGGGGGGTTATAGCACAGATACGCAGTATTTT. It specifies CASSRALAGGYSTDTQYF.

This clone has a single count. The CDR3 reads CASSTTGGDNQPQHF. The DNA of the CDR3 is TGCGCCAGCAGCACGACAGGGGGTGATAATCAGCCCCAGCATTTT. The V gene is TRBV5-1, the J gene TRBJ1-5; 9 bases align to TRBD1. This CDR3 is built from 15 residues. Trimming took 4 bases from V and 4 from J; bases not matched to a gene: 6. Germline V gene sequence: CDR1 SGHRS, CDR2 YFSETQ.

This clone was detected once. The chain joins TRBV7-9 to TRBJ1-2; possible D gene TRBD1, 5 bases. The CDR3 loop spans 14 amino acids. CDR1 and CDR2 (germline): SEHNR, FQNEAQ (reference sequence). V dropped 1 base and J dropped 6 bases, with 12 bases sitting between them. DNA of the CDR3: TGTGCCAGCAGCTTAGTCCGGGGGGAGAATGGCTACACCTTC. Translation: CASSLVRGENGYTF.